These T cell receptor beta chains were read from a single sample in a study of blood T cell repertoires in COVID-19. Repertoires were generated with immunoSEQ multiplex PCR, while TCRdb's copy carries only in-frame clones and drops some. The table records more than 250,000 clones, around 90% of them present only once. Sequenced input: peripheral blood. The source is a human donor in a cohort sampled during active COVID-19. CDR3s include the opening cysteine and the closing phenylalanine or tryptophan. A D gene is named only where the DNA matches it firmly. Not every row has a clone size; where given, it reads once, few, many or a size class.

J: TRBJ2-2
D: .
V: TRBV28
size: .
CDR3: CASSQIGQTAWAGELFF
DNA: TGTGCCAGCAGCCAAATAGGACAGACCGCATGGGCCGGGGAGCTGTTTTTT

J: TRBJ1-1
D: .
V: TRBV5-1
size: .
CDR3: CASSTRSVSGEGGEAFF
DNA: TGCGCCAGCTCGACCCGGTCGGTTTCAGGGGAGGGCGGTGAAGCTTTCTTT

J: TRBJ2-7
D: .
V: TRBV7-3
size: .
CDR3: CASSLTGDFYEQYF
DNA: TGTGCCAGCAGCTTAACGGGGGACTTTTACGAGCAGTACTTC

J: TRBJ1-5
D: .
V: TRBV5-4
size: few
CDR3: CASSWAGKPPQHF
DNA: TGTGCCAGCAGCTGGGCAGGGAAGCCGCCCCAGCATTTT

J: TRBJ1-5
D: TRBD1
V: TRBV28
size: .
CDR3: CASRKPQGASNQPQHF
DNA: TGTGCCAGCAGAAAACCACAGGGGGCTAGCAATCAGCCCCAGCATTTT

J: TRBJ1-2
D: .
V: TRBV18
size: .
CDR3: CASSPQAAGGYTF
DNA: TGTGCCAGCTCACCACAGGCGGCGGGGGGCTACACCTTC

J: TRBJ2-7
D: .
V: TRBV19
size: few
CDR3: CASSIGESSYEQYF
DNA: TGTGCCAGTAGTATCGGGGAGAGCTCCTACGAGCAGTACTTC

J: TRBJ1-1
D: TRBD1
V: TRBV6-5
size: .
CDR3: CASSRQGTEAFF
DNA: TGTGCCAGCAGCCGACAGGGGACTGAAGCTTTCTTT

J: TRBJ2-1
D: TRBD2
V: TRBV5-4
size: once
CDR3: CASSLDRRGNEQFF
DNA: TGTGCCAGCAGCTTGGATCGGCGGGGGAATGAGCAGTTCTTC

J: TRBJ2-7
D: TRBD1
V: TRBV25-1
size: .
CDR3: CASRLQGALEQYF
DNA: TGTGCCAGCAGACTACAGGGGGCGCTGGAGCAGTACTTC

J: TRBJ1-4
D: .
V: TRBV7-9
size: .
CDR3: CASSLGTATNEKLFF
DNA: TGTGCCAGCAGCTTAGGTACGGCAACTAATGAAAAACTGTTTTTT

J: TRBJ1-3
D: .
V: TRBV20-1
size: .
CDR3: CSAQWGNTIYF
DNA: TGCAGTGCTCAGTGGGGAAACACCATATATTTT

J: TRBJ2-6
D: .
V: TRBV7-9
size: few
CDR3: CASSFGAASSGANVLTF
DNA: TGTGCCAGCAGCTTCGGAGCAGCGAGCTCTGGGGCCAACGTCCTGACTTTC

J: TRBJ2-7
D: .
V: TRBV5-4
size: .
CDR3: CASTQDRNYEQYF
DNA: TGTGCCAGCACCCAAGACAGAAACTACGAGCAGTACTTC

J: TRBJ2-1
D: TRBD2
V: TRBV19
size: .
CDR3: CASSLPRGLASLDEQFF
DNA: TGTGCCAGTAGCCTACCCCGGGGACTAGCTTCCTTGGATGAGCAGTTCTTC

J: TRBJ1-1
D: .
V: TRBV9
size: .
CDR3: CASSAFRVLNTEAFF
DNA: TGTGCCAGCAGCGCGTTCCGGGTCCTCAACACTGAAGCTTTCTTT

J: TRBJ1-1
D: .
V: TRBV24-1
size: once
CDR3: CATSEAQGVINTEAFF
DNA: TGTGCCACCAGTGAGGCACAGGGAGTCATCAACACTGAAGCTTTCTTT

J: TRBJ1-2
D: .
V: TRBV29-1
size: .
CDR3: CSVGGSPWYGYTF
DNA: TGCAGCGTTGGCGGATCCCCCTGGTATGGCTACACCTTC

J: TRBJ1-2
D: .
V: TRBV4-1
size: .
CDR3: CASSFIVNPNYGYTF
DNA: TGCGCCAGCAGTTTTATAGTCAATCCAAACTATGGCTACACCTTC

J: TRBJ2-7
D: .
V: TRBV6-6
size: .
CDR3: CASSYVTRSSYEQYF
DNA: TGTGCCAGCAGTTACGTAACGCGAAGCTCCTACGAGCAGTACTTC

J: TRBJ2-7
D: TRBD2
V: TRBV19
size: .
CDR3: CASSNQASSGGSYEQYF
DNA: TGTGCCAGTAGTAACCAAGCGTCTAGCGGGGGTTCCTACGAGCAGTACTTC

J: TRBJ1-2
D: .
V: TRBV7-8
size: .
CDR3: CASSPEDTGIFGGYTF
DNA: TGTGCCAGCAGCCCAGAAGATACAGGGATTTTTGGTGGCTACACCTTC

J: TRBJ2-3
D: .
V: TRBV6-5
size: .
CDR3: CASSPQVDDTQYF
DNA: TGTGCCAGCAGTCCCCAGGTCGACGATACGCAGTATTTT

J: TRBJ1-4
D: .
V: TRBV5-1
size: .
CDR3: CASSLESATNEKLFF
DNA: TGCGCCAGCAGCTTGGAGAGTGCAACTAATGAAAAACTGTTTTTT

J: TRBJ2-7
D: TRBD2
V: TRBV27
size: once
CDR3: CASSLRAPAGGIYEQYF
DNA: TGTGCCAGCAGTTTACGGGCCCCAGCGGGAGGAATCTACGAGCAGTACTTC

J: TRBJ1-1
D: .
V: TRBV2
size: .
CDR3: CASHREGHSNTEAFF
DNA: TGTGCCAGCCATAGGGAGGGACATTCGAACACTGAAGCTTTCTTT

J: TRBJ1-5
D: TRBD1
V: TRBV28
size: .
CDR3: CASSGQVLGNQPQHF
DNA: TGTGCCAGCAGCGGACAGGTCCTTGGGAATCAGCCCCAGCATTTT

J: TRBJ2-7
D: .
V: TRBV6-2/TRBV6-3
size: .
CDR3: CASSDQGHYEQYF
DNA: TGTGCCAGCAGTGACCAGGGGCACTACGAGCAGTACTTC

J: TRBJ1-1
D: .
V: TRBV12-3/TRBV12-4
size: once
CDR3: CASREQLKFEAFF
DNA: TGTGCCAGCAGAGAACAGCTTAAGTTTGAAGCTTTCTTT

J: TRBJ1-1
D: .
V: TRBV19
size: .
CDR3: CASSITLNTEAFF
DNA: TGTGCCAGTAGTATCACACTGAACACTGAAGCTTTCTTT

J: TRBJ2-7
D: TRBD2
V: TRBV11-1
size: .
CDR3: CASMDWGGSSYEQYF
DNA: TGTGCCAGCATGGACTGGGGCGGGAGCTCCTACGAGCAGTACTTC

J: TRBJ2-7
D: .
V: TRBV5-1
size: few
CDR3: CASSPSGNEQYF
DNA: TGCGCCAGCAGCCCCTCGGGGAACGAGCAGTACTTC

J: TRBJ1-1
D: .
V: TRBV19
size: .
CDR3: CASSIELSRVGEAFF
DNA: TGTGCCAGTAGTATAGAGCTCAGCAGGGTCGGTGAAGCTTTCTTT

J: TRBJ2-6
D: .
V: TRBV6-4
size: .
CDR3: CASSDSSRAGANVLTF
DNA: TGTGCCAGCAGTGACTCTAGCAGGGCCGGGGCCAACGTCCTGACTTTC

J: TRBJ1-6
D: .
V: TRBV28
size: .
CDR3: CASSPAGISYNSPLHF
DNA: TGTGCCAGCAGTCCCGCAGGAATCTCCTATAATTCACCCCTCCACTTT

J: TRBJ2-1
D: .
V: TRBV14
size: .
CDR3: CASSYRGGYNEQFF
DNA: TGTGCCAGCAGCTACAGGGGAGGCTACAATGAGCAGTTCTTC

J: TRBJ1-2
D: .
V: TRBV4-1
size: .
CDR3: CASRPGQGFRSGYTF
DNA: TGCGCCAGCCGTCCGGGGCAGGGGTTTCGGAGTGGCTACACCTTC

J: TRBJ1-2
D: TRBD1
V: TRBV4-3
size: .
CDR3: CASSQVPAGTGDNYGYTF
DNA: TGCGCCAGCAGCCAAGTGCCCGCCGGGACAGGGGATAACTATGGCTACACCTTC

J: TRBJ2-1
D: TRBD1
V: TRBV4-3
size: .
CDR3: CASSQGMNRGYNEQFF
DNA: TGCGCCAGCAGCCAAGGTATGAACAGGGGCTACAATGAGCAGTTCTTC

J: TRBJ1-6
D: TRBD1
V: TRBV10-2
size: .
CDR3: CASSGGQGSSYNSPLHF
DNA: TGCGCCAGCAGTGGGGGACAGGGGAGCTCCTATAATTCACCCCTCCACTTT

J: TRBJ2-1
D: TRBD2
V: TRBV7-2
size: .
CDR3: CASSLDRAGVVNEQFF
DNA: TGTGCCAGCAGCTTAGATCGAGCGGGAGTGGTCAATGAGCAGTTCTTC

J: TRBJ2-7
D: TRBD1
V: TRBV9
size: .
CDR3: CASSPWTGASYEQYF
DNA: TGTGCCAGCAGCCCCTGGACAGGCGCCTCCTACGAGCAGTACTTC

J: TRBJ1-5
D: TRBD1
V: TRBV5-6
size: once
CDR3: CASSESLGQGLQPQHF
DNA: TGTGCCAGCAGCGAATCATTGGGACAGGGGCTTCAGCCCCAGCATTTT

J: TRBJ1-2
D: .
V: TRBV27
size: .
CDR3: CASSLALGVGGYTF
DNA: TGTGCCAGCAGTTTAGCTCTCGGGGTTGGTGGCTACACCTTC

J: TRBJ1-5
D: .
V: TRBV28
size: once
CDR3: CASSLGGGLQPQHF
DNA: TGTGCCAGCAGTTTAGGGGGGGGTCTTCAGCCCCAGCATTTT